A single sample is the source of the 27 T cell receptor beta chains below, sequenced in a study of beta chain features in type 1 diabetes. Study results and caveats: TCRB CDR3s from Type 1 diabetes patients were moderately but significantly shorter in all four CD4+ subsets.

Expressed TCRB transcripts were sequenced because the entire RNA isolate underwent reverse transcription. Measured with immunoSEQ multiplex PCR; TCRdb has only the in-frame clones, and not every one. The sample records 600,000 or so clones, under 15% being singletons. The antigens these receptors bind are not known. Sequencing was done on a sample of naive CD4+ T cells from blood. Receptors were obtained from a young man with type 1 diabetes.

This clone appeared a few times. V is TRBV9 and J is TRBJ1-2; no clear D gene. Trimming removed 3 bases from V and 2 bases from J, with 5 bases in between. The CDR3 is 12 residues long. From germline, CDR1 is SGDLS and CDR2 YYNGEE. In nucleotides, the CDR3 is TGTGCCAGCAGCGGCAACAACTATGGCTACACCTTC. The encoded protein is CASSGNNYGYTF.

As concerns this clone: The sample holds other DNA sequences that translate to the same CDR3. CDR3 region: CASVGTGHGANVLTF. Written as DNA, the CDR3 is TGTGCCAGCGTCGGGACAGGGCATGGGGCCAACGTCCTGACTTTC. The V and J genes are TRBV28 and TRBJ2-6; 9 positions agree with TRBD1. J gave up 3 bases and V 8 bases, and 5 bases lay outside the gene matches. CDR3 length equals 15 residues. CDR1 and CDR2 (germline): MDHEN, SYDVKM.

This clone has more than one count but fewer than ten. The chain uses TRBV7-2 and TRBJ2-2; unclear D gene. CDR3 length: 13 amino acids. V lost 7 bases and J lost 1, with 7 bases in between. Germline loops: CDR1 SGHTA, CDR2 FQGNSA. The CDR3 DNA reads TGTGCCAGCAATGTCGGGAACACCGGGGAGCTGTTTTTT. This sequence encodes CASNVGNTGELFF. The whole variable domain, filled in from reference TRBV7-2 and TRBJ2-2, reads GAGVSQSPSNKVTEKGKDVELRCDPISGHTALYWYRQSLGQGLEFLIYFQGNSAPDKSGLPSDRFSAERTGGSVSTLTIQRTQQEDSAVYLCASNVGNTGELFFGEGSRLTVL.

This clone came up a few times. This sequence joins TRBV5-1 and TRBJ1-1, with TRBD1 identical over 9 bases. Looked up from germline, CDR1 is SGHRS and CDR2 is YFSETQ. This CDR3 has 14 residues. V was clipped by 2 bases and J by 4 bases; unmatched bases: 3. This CDR3 is CASSFGTGPTEAFF. For the CDR3, the DNA is TGCGCCAGCAGCTTCGGGACAGGGCCCACTGAAGCTTTCTTT.

This clone showed up just a few times. This chain uses TRBV2 with TRBJ2-1; 10 nucleotides agree with TRBD1. V was clipped by 8 bases and J by 6 bases; unmatched bases: 7. Germline lookup yields CDR1 SNHLY and CDR2 FYNNEI. The CDR3 is 14 amino acids. The CDR3 sequence: CASQPGQGSNEQFF. The DNA of the CDR3 is TGTGCCAGCCAACCGGGACAGGGGAGCAATGAGCAGTTCTTC. The full variable domain, in which reference TRBV2 and TRBJ2-1 provide the parts outside the CDR3, is EPEVTQTPSHQVTQMGQEVILRCVPISNHLYFYWYRQILGQKVEFLVSFYNNEISEKSEIFDDQFSVERPDGSNFTLKIRSTKLEDSAMYFCASQPGQGSNEQFFGPGTRLTVL.

This clone was seen a handful of times. The gene calls are TRBV7-2 and TRBJ2-5, with 7 bases identical to TRBD1. CDR3 length equals 15 residues. The V gene end was trimmed by 6 bases and the J gene end by 4 bases; junction bases not matched to a gene: 11. CDR1 is SGHTA, CDR2 FQGNSA, per germline. This CDR3 reads CASSPDPRGRETQYF. The CDR3 DNA reads as TGTGCCAGCAGTCCAGACCCCAGGGGGAGAGAGACCCAGTACTTC.

This rearrangement joins TRBV6-5 to TRBJ2-7; 8 bases are a match to TRBD1. V gave up 0 bases and J gave up 4 bases; unmatched junction bases: 5. The CDR3 is 15 residues long. Germline loops: CDR1 MNHEY, CDR2 SVGAGI. This CDR3 reads CASSYSPQGVYEQYF. CDR3 bases: TGTGCCAGCAGTTACTCGCCACAGGGGGTTTACGAGCAGTACTTC.

The chain uses TRBV9 and TRBJ1-5, with TRBD1 as a possible D gene (6 bases). The CDR3 is made up of 13 amino acids. Germline V CDR1 and CDR2: SGDLS, YYNGEE. V shed 8 bases and J shed 8 bases, with 17 bases lying between them. The CDR3 loop is CASLQRGREPQHF. CDR3 nucleotide sequence: TGTGCCAGTCTTCAGAGGGGGAGGGAGCCCCAGCATTTT.

Details on this clone: The same CDR3 arises from other DNA sequences in this sample as well. The chain is built from TRBV9 and TRBJ1-1; tentative D call: TRBD1 (5 bases). The CDR3 loop spans 14 amino acids. Trimming pared 0 bases from V and 4 bases from J, leaving 10 bases between. From germline, CDR1 is SGDLS and CDR2 YYNGEE. CDR3: CASSVATGSTEAFF. The CDR3 bases are TGTGCCAGCAGCGTAGCTACAGGAAGCACTGAAGCTTTCTTT.

The V call is TRBV7-2, the J call TRBJ1-2; the match to TRBD1 covers 8 bases. Trimming took 0 bases from V and 7 from J; bases not matched to a gene: 10. This CDR3 is 16 amino acids long. Germline lookup yields CDR1 SGHTA and CDR2 FQGNSA. CDR3 in amino acids: CASSLAFGAGGSGYTF. The CDR3 coding sequence is TGTGCCAGCAGCTTAGCCTTCGGGGCAGGGGGCTCTGGCTACACCTTC. Filled out from reference TRBV7-2 and TRBJ1-2, the complete variable domain reads GAGVSQSPSNKVTEKGKDVELRCDPISGHTALYWYRQSLGQGLEFLIYFQGNSAPDKSGLPSDRFSAERTGGSVSTLTIQRTQQEDSAVYLCASSLAFGAGGSGYTFGSGTRLTVV.

This clone was detected only a few times. The rearrangement uses TRBV28 and TRBJ1-2, with a tentative D call TRBD1 (6 bases). Germline CDR1 and CDR2: MDHEN and SYDVKM. V gave up 7 bases and J gave up 2 bases, with 14 bases separating them. The CDR3 loop spans 14 amino acids. Written as DNA, the CDR3 is TGTGCCAGCATAGGGGGTAATTCCAACTATGGCTACACCTTC. Translated: CASIGGNSNYGYTF.

This clone was detected only a few times. The chain links TRBV4-1 to TRBJ2-3, with D possibly being TRBD2 (7 bases). The CDR3 has 16 amino acids. Germline V gene lookup returns CDR1 MGHRA and CDR2 YSYEKL. The ends were cut back, 0 bases at V and 4 bases at J, with 14 bases in the middle. CDR3 amino acids: CASSQEMAGASDTQYF. The CDR3 DNA is TGCGCCAGCAGCCAAGAGATGGCGGGGGCATCAGATACGCAGTATTTT.

This clone was counted a few times. The chain recombines TRBV7-9 with TRBJ1-6, with TRBD1 as a possible D gene (5 bases). CDR1 SEHNR and CDR2 FQNEAQ come from the germline V gene (reference sequence). This CDR3 comprises 13 residues. V was shortened by 7 bases and J by 10 bases, with 14 bases between the two germline ends. The CDR3 sequence is CASKGIEGSPLHF. The DNA of the CDR3 is TGTGCCAGCAAGGGGATTGAGGGGTCACCCCTCCACTTT.

This chain uses TRBV7-9 with TRBJ2-3; TRBD1 matches at 9 bases. The V gene's germline CDR1 is SEHNR and CDR2 FQNEAQ (reference sequence). This CDR3 contains 15 residues. The trim removed 7 bases at V and 2 bases at J, leaving 7 bases unmatched. The CDR3 bases are TGTGCCAGCATTACAGGGGGCTCGGCCACAGATACGCAGTATTTT. The encoded protein is CASITGGSATDTQYF. Full variable domain (outside the CDR3, taken from reference TRBV7-9 and TRBJ2-3): DTGVSQNPRHKITKRGQNVTFRCDPISEHNRLYWYRQTLGQGPEFLTYFQNEAQLEKSRLLSDRFSAERPKGSFSTLEIQRTEQGDSAMYLCASITGGSATDTQYFGPGTRLTVL.

This clone was recorded a few times. V gene TRBV7-2 combines with J gene TRBJ2-3, with D maybe TRBD1 (5 bases). Germline CDR1 reads SGHTA; CDR2 reads FQGNSA. The germline V and J ends were trimmed by 3 bases and 2 bases, with 15 bases remaining between them. The CDR3 extends over 16 amino acids. In DNA, the CDR3 is TGTGCCAGCAGCTTGGTTGGTTGGGGCAACACAGATACGCAGTATTTT. Protein: CASSLVGWGNTDTQYF.

V is TRBV7-2 and J is TRBJ2-1; tentative D call: TRBD2 (6 bases). Trimming stripped 5 bases from V and 5 bases from J, with 13 bases between. The germline CDR1 and CDR2 sequences are SGHTA and FQGNSA. The CDR3 is 14 amino acids. The CDR3 is CASSNSGTDNEQFF. The CDR3 coding sequence is TGTGCCAGCAGCAACTCCGGGACTGACAATGAGCAGTTCTTC.

The rearrangement uses TRBV7-9 and TRBJ2-4; no definite D call. This CDR3 spans 19 amino acids. V gave up 1 base and J gave up 1 base, with 20 bases separating them. CDR1 is SEHNR, CDR2 FQNEAQ, per germline (reference sequence). The CDR3, as DNA: TGTGCCAGCAGCTTAGAGGGTTCCACTCCACTGGATGCCAAAAACATTCAGTACTTC. Its translation: CASSLEGSTPLDAKNIQYF. Variable domain in full (rest from reference TRBV7-9 and TRBJ2-4): DTGVSQNPRHKITKRGQNVTFRCDPISEHNRLYWYRQTLGQGPEFLTYFQNEAQLEKSRLLSDRFSAERPKGSFSTLEIQRTEQGDSAMYLCASSLEGSTPLDAKNIQYFGAGTRLSVL.

This clone has ten or more counts. Other DNA sequences from this sample encode an identical CDR3 as well. The chain uses TRBV7-9 and TRBJ1-6; D perhaps matches TRBD1 (5 bases). CDR3 size: 12 residues. Trimming left V 5 bases short and J 9 bases short, with 8 bases between. Germline V gene data show CDR1 as SEHNR and CDR2 as FQNEAQ (reference sequence). Here the CDR3 reads CASSLGGSPLHF. CDR3 DNA: TGTGCCAGCAGCCTTGGGGGTTCACCCCTCCACTTT. Filled out from reference TRBV7-9 and TRBJ1-6, the complete variable domain reads DTGVSQNPRHKITKRGQNVTFRCDPISEHNRLYWYRQTLGQGPEFLTYFQNEAQLEKSRLLSDRFSAERPKGSFSTLEIQRTEQGDSAMYLCASSLGGSPLHFGNGTRLTVT.

A few counts support this clone. The chain joins TRBV29-1 to TRBJ2-1; D remains unclear. Germline assignment: CDR1 SQVTM and CDR2 ANQGSEA. Trimming pared 3 bases from V and 0 bases from J, leaving 12 bases between. This CDR3 has 15 amino acids. The CDR3 here is CSVDPPSLSYNEQFF. The CDR3 coding sequence is TGCAGCGTTGATCCTCCGTCTCTCTCCTACAATGAGCAGTTCTTC.

This clone was counted between two and nine times. The chain has TRBV9 and TRBJ2-2, with 14 bases identical to TRBD2. V gave up 3 bases and J gave up 1 base; unmatched junction bases: 5. Germline CDR1 reads SGDLS; CDR2 reads YYNGEE. The CDR3 has 18 residues. CDR3 coding DNA: TGTGCCAGCAGCGCGGGACTAGCGGGGGTGAAGAACACCGGGGAGCTGTTTTTT. It yields the protein CASSAGLAGVKNTGELFF.

The chain couples TRBV20-1 to TRBJ2-3; D not resolved. The CDR3 is made up of 11 amino acids. The V and J ends lost 3 bases and 6 bases respectively, with 7 bases between them. Germline assignment: CDR1 DFQATT and CDR2 SNEGSKA (reference sequence). DNA of the CDR3: TGCAGTGCTAGCCCCCGGGATACGCAGTATTTT. Translated, it gives CSASPRDTQYF.

This clone was counted a few times. The same CDR3 can be traced to other DNA sequences in this sample. V is TRBV5-1 and J is TRBJ2-5, with D perhaps being TRBD1 or TRBD2 (5 bases each). The length of the CDR3 is 12 residues. Germline CDR1 is SGHRS and CDR2 is YFSETQ. Trimming cost V 4 bases and J 5 bases, with 9 bases left between them. The CDR3, as DNA: TGCGCCAGCAGCCTCGAGGGGGAGACCCAGTACTTC. The encoded protein is CASSLEGETQYF. The complete variable domain, with remaining parts taken from reference TRBV5-1 and TRBJ2-5, reads KAGVTQTPRYLIKTRGQQVTLSCSPISGHRSVSWYQQTPGQGLQFLFEYFSETQRNKGNFPGRFSGRQFSNSRSEMNVSTLELGDSALYLCASSLEGETQYFGPGTRLLVL.

Only one count was recorded for this clone. CDR3 bases: TGTGCCAGCAGTTACATGTCTAGCGGGGGTTACAATGAGCAGTTCTTC. This translates into CASSYMSSGGYNEQFF. The chain is built from TRBV6-5 and TRBJ2-1; 10 bases line up with TRBD2. CDR1 is MNHEY and CDR2 is SVGAGI in the germline V gene. The CDR3 sequence is 16 residues long. The V and J ends lost 2 bases and 4 bases, in that order; junction bases with no gene match: 5.

The gene calls are TRBV7-3 and TRBJ2-1, with D maybe TRBD1 (6 bases). The CDR3 has 11 amino acids. Looked up from germline, CDR1 is SGHTA and CDR2 is FQGTGA. V was shortened by 2 bases and J by 13 bases, with 9 bases between the two germline ends. The CDR3 protein is CASSLGDIQFF. CDR3 coding DNA: TGTGCCAGCAGCTTAGGGGACATTCAGTTCTTC. Full variable domain (remainder filled in from reference TRBV7-3 and TRBJ2-1): GAGVSQTPSNKVTEKGKYVELRCDPISGHTALYWYRQSLGQGPEFLIYFQGTGAADDSGLPNDRFFAVRPEGSVSTLKIQRTERGDSAVYLCASSLGDIQFFGPGTRLTVL.

The rearrangement links TRBV14 to TRBJ2-3, with TRBD2 identical over 12 bases. CDR3 length: 15 amino acids. Germline CDR1 and CDR2: SGHDN and FVKESK. The trim removed 4 bases at V and 4 bases at J, leaving 3 bases unmatched. The CDR3 nucleotides are TGTGCCAGCAGCCGACTAGCGGGGGTAGCAGATACGCAGTATTTT. Translation gives CASSRLAGVADTQYF.

This clone was seen more than once but under ten times. V and J are TRBV29-1 and TRBJ1-1; TRBD1 might be the D (5 bases). Germline loops: CDR1 SQVTM, CDR2 ANQGSEA. This CDR3 is built from 13 residues. Trimming removed 7 bases at V and 3 bases at J, with 15 bases between. The CDR3 sequence is CSARREYYTEAFF. CDR3 sequence (DNA): TGCAGCGCCCGCAGGGAATACTACACTGAAGCTTTCTTT.

J is TRBJ2-4 and V is TRBV9; 11 bases are a match to TRBD1. CDR3 length: 13 amino acids. The germline gives CDR1 SGDLS, CDR2 YYNGEE. The V gene end was trimmed by 3 bases and the J gene end by 8 bases; junction bases not matched to a gene: 1. DNA of the CDR3: TGTGCCAGCAGCGAGGGACAGGGGGACATTCAGTACTTC. Protein product: CASSEGQGDIQYF.